This T cell receptor beta chain was identified during a study of blood T cell repertoires in COVID-19. For the study at large: COVID-19 samples, acute and convalescent, were from the United States, Italy and Spain. T cells, B-cell-depleted T cells, or PBMCs provided the cDNA or gDNA that served as material.

Source study methods: Cell counts per sample came from amplifying reference gene primers. TCRdb keeps only in-frame clones here, not all; method: immunoSEQ multiplex PCR. D and trimming were read from the DNA, whereas the V and J calls and clone size are those reported in that table. The data contain 100,000 to 150,000 clones, about 81% of them singletons. CDR3 length: 16 amino acids. Germline V gene sequence: CDR1 PRHDT, CDR2 FYEKMQ (reference sequence). Losses at the gene ends were 5 bases for V and 4 bases for J; bases not matched to a gene: 11. Sequencing was performed on peripheral blood. The sequence was obtained from a woman aged 50 to 60 with acute or convalescent COVID-19. This sequence joins TRBV13 and TRBJ1-3; TRBD1 matches 7 bases. The CDR3 coding sequence is TGTGCCAGCAGCCCGGCGGACAGGCTCGCGGGAAACACCATATATTTT. This gives the protein CASSPADRLAGNTIYF.